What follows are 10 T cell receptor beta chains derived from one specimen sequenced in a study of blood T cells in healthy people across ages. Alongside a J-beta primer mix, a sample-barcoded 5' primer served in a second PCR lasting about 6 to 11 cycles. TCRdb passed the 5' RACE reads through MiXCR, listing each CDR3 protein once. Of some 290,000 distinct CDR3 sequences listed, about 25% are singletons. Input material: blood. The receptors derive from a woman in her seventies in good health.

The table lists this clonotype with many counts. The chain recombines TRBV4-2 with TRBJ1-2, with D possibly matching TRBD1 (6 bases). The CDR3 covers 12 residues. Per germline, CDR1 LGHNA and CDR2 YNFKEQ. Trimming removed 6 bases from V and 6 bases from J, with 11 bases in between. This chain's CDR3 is CASRGGTNGYTF. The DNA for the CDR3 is TGTGCCAGCAGAGGGGGAACTAATGGCTACACCTTC.

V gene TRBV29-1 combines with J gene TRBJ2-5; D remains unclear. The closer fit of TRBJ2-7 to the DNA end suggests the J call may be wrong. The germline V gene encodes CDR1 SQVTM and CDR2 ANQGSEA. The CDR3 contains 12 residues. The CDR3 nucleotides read TGCAGCGTTGAAGGCCTCTTTTCCGAGCAGTACTTC. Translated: CSVEGLFSEQYF.

DNA of the CDR3: TGCAGCGTTGATATCAGTTATGGCTACACCTTC. Its protein product is CSVDISYGYTF. This chain links TRBV29-1 with TRBJ1-2; D is unclear. The germline CDR1 and CDR2 sequences are SQVTM and ANQGSEA. CDR3 length: 11 residues. Trimming removed 3 bases from V and 5 bases from J, with 7 bases in between.

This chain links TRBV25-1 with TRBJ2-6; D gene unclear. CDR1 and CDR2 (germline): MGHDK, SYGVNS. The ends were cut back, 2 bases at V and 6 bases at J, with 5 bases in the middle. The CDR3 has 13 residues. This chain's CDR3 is CASSEVAANVLTF. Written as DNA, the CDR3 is TGTGCCAGCAGTGAAGTCGCGGCCAACGTCCTGACTTTC.

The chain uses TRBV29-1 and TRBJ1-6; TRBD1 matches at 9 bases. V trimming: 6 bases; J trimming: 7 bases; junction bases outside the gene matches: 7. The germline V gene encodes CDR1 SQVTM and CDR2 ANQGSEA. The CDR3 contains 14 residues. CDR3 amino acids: CSVITGTGNSPLHF. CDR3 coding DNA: TGCAGCGTCATCACCGGGACAGGGAATTCACCCCTCCACTTT.

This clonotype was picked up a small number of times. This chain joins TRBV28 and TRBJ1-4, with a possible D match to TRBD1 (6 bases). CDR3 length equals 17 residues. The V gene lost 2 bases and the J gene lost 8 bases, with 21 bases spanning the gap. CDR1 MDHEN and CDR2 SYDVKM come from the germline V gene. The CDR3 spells CASSLTLGSQGKEKLFF. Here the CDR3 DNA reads TGTGCCAGCAGTTTAACCCTCGGTAGTCAGGGGAAGGAAAAACTGTTTTTT.

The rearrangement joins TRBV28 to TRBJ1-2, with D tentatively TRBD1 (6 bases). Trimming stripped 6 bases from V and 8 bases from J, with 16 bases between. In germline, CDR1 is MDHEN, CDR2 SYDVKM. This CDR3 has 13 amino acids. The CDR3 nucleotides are TGTGCCAGCAGCCGATCCAGGGGTCTCGGCTACACCTTC. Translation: CASSRSRGLGYTF.

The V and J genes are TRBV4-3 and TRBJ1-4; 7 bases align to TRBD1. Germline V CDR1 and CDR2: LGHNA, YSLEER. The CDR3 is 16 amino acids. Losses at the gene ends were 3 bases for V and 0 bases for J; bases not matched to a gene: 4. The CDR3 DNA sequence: TGCGCCAGCAGCCATACAGGACAGGCAACTAATGAAAAACTGTTTTTT. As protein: CASSHTGQATNEKLFF.

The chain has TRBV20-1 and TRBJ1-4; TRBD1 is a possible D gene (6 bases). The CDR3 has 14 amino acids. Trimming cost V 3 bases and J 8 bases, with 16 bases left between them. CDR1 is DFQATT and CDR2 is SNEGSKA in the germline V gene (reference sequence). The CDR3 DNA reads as TGCAGTGCTAGTCGGACAGATGTCGACGAAAAACTGTTTTTT. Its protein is CSASRTDVDEKLFF.

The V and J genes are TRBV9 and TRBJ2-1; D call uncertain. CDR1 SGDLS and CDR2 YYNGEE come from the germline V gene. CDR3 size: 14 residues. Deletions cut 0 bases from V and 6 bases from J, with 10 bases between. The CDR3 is CASSVAIRSNEQFF. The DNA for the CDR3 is TGTGCCAGCAGCGTAGCTATTAGAAGCAATGAGCAGTTCTTC. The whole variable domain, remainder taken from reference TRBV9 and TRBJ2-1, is DSGVTQTPKHLITATGQRVTLRCSPRSGDLSVYWYQQSLDQGLQFLIQYYNGEERAKGNILERFSAQQFPDLHSELNLSSLELGDSALYFCASSVAIRSNEQFFGPGTRLTVL.